This paragraph reports one TCR beta chain. The data belong to a study of blood T cell repertoires in COVID-19. Study as a whole: Samples taken during acute and convalescent COVID-19 were collected in the United States, Italy and Spain. The cDNA or gDNA used as material had been derived from T cells, B-cell-depleted T cells, or PBMCs.

Trimming pared 8 bases from V and 0 bases from J, leaving 13 bases between. Germline CDR1 is MDHEN and CDR2 is SYDVKM. The CDR3 loop spans 14 amino acids. Source study methods: Reference gene primer amplification gave estimated nucleated cell counts. TCRdb keeps only in-frame clones here, not all; method: immunoSEQ multiplex PCR. V and J calls and clone size follow that table, whereas D and trimming were derived from the DNA. The sample consists of approximately 47,000 clones, under 95% of them appearing once. The source is a man between 65 and 85 years old with active COVID-19. The chain carries TRBV28 and TRBJ1-2, with D possibly matching TRBD1 (6 bases). Sample: peripheral blood. The CDR3 is CASGAGGTNYGYTF. CDR3 DNA: TGTGCCAGCGGAGCGGGGGGCACTAACTATGGCTACACCTTC.